This T cell receptor (beta chain) was recovered during a study of T cell changes during pregnancy in multiple sclerosis. This clone was detected once. Method: immunoSEQ multiplex PCR; TCRdb's copy keeps in-frame clones and lacks some. Of roughly 34,000 clones listed, about 87% are singletons. CDR1 is SGHVS and CDR2 is FQNEAQ in the germline V gene. The CDR3 loop spans 11 amino acids. V lost 8 bases to trimming and J lost 7 bases, with 11 bases between them. The rearrangement joins TRBV7-8 to TRBJ1-1; D possibly corresponds to TRBD1 (5 bases). The receptor was derived from a female donor with multiple sclerosis, enrolled in a pregnancy study. The sample consisted of CD8+ T cells from peripheral blood mononuclear cells, taken in the third trimester of pregnancy. The CDR3 loop reads CASSTGIEAFF. Here the CDR3 DNA reads TGTGCCAGCTCCACAGGCATTGAAGCTTTCTTT.